The source of this T cell receptor beta chain is a study of blood T cell repertoires in COVID-19. The wider study: Acute-phase and convalescent COVID-19 samples originated in the United States, Italy and Spain.

Per the germline V gene, CDR1 is SGHTA and CDR2 is FQGNSA. There are 15 residues in the CDR3. V shed 5 bases, J shed 5 bases, and the junction held 8 bases outside the gene matches. TCRdb's table, derived via immunoSEQ multiplex PCR, lists solely in-frame clones and lacks some. The data contain hundreds of thousands of clones, 80% to 90% of them seen just once; the ten biggest clones take up 15% to 20%. The clonotype was recovered from a man aged 25 to 40 with active or convalescent COVID-19. The sample comprised peripheral blood. V and J are TRBV7-2 and TRBJ2-3; TRBD2 matches at 9 bases. The CDR3: CASSLTGLAGDTQYF. The CDR3 region has the DNA TGTGCCAGCAGCCTTACGGGACTAGCAGGAGATACGCAGTATTTT.